This TCR beta chain was observed in a study of T cell responses to AZD1222 COVID-19 vaccine. Study outcomes and limitations: Only 5 to 7 AZD1222 recipients were seropositive at baseline.

Points on this clone: Its antigen is not known.

CDR3 length: 15 amino acids. CDR1 is SNHLY, CDR2 FYNNEI, per germline. V gave up 8 bases and J gave up 0 bases, with 13 bases separating them. This table comes from immunoSEQ multiplex PCR, and its TCRdb copy is limited to in-frame clones, with some not included. The table includes roughly 75,000 clones, roughly 84% detected once. The input for sequencing was peripheral blood, taken on day 0 of AZD1222 vaccination. The source is an adult in good health. This chain connects TRBV2 to TRBJ1-4; D gene uncertain. CDR3 in amino acids: CASFAGYATNEKLFF. The CDR3 DNA is TGTGCCAGCTTTGCCGGATATGCAACTAATGAAAAACTGTTTTTT. The full variable domain, rest sourced from reference TRBV2 and TRBJ1-4, is EPEVTQTPSHQVTQMGQEVILRCVPISNHLYFYWYRQILGQKVEFLVSFYNNEISEKSEIFDDQFSVERPDGSNFTLKIRSTKLEDSAMYFCASFAGYATNEKLFFGSGTQLSVL.